This is a list of T cell receptor beta chains from one sample in a study of T cell responses to AZD1222 COVID-19 vaccine. Clones were sequenced by immunoSEQ multiplex PCR, and TCRdb holds only the in-frame ones, with some missing. The table shows nearly 110,000 clones, with around 90% occurring only once. Sequenced material: peripheral blood, taken 28 days after the second AZD1222 dose. The receptors shown here come from an adult who received the AZD1222 COVID-19 vaccine. The CDR3 runs from the conserved cysteine through the conserved F or W. The D gene is left open where the match is weak. Expanded clones get a size class; other rows say once, few or many, or leave the size out.

>TRBD1|.|TRBV29-1|TRBJ2-2
TGCAGCGCCCTATACTACAGGGGGGCGAACACCGGGGAGCTGTTTTTT
CSALYYRGANTGELFF
>TRBD1|.|TRBV30|TRBJ1-2
TGTGCCTGGGGAATGGGGGGGTACAGGGGGCGAAACTATGGCTACACCTTC
CAWGMGGYRGRNYGYTF
>.|.|TRBV30|TRBJ1-4
TGTGCCTGGAGTGTAGGATTTGGTGGGGGTGAAAAACTGTTTTTT
CAWSVGFGGGEKLFF
>TRBD2|.|TRBV11-2|TRBJ2-5
TGTGCCAGCAGCTTAGAGGCTAGCGGGGGGTTAGAGACCCAGTACTTC
CASSLEASGGLETQYF
>.|.|TRBV2|TRBJ2-7
TGTGCCAGCAGGCCAAACCGCCCCGCAGGGGTGTCCTACGAGCAGTACTTC
CASRPNRPAGVSYEQYF
>.|.|TRBV2|TRBJ1-2
TGTGCCAGCAGTGAGAGCGGGTATGGCTACACCTTC
CASSESGYGYTF
>.|.|TRBV6-1|TRBJ2-7
TGTGCCAGCACCTCAGCCTACGAGCAGTACTTC
CASTSAYEQYF
>TRBD1|.|TRBV7-8|TRBJ1-4
TGTGCCAGCAGCTTCCGGACAGGGGGAGTTGAAAAACTGTTTTTT
CASSFRTGGVEKLFF
>TRBD1|.|TRBV13|TRBJ1-2
TGTGCCAGCAGCCAACGTCGCAGGGGGCAGCACTATGGCTACACCTTC
CASSQRRRGQHYGYTF
>TRBD1|.|TRBV5-6|TRBJ1-3
TGTGCCAGCAGCTGGGGGACAGGGCTTTCTGGAAACACCATATATTTT
CASSWGTGLSGNTIYF
>TRBD1|.|TRBV7-2|TRBJ1-5
TGTGCCAGCAGTCCTAGTGGACAGGGGTATCAGCCCCAGCATTTT
CASSPSGQGYQPQHF
>.|.|TRBV10-3|TRBJ1-1
TGTGCCATCAGTGACTTGAAGCGGGGAGCTTTCTTT
CAISDLKRGAFF
>.|.|TRBV11-2|TRBJ1-5
TGTGCCAGCAGCTTAAATTCGTTTTCAGGGAATCAGCCCCAGCATTTT
CASSLNSFSGNQPQHF
>.|.|TRBV9|TRBJ2-7
TGTGCCAGCAGCGTAGAGGAGGGGGGGCCCCCCTACGAGCAGTACTTC
CASSVEEGGPPYEQYF
>.|once|TRBV9|TRBJ2-2
TGTGCCAGCAGCGTAGCTAGTACCGGGGAGCTGTTTTTT
CASSVASTGELFF
>TRBD1|.|TRBV6-4|TRBJ1-1
TGTGCCAGAAGGACGGTCCGCCAGACAGGGATGAACACTGAAGCTTTCTTT
CARRTVRQTGMNTEAFF
>.|.|TRBV18|TRBJ1-1
TGTGCCAGCTCACCAAGAGGAGCTCCAGGGAACACTGAAGCTTTCTTT
CASSPRGAPGNTEAFF
>.|.|TRBV30|TRBJ2-6
TGTGCCTGGAGTCAGGGATCTGGGGCCAACGTCCTGACTTTC
CAWSQGSGANVLTF
>.|.|TRBV25-1|TRBJ1-1
TGTGCCAGCAGTGGGGTCTCCTTCTACACTGAAGCTTTCTTT
CASSGVSFYTEAFF
>TRBD1|.|TRBV6-5|TRBJ1-1
TGTGCCAGCAGTATAACAGGGGGTACTGAAGCTTTCTTT
CASSITGGTEAFF
>TRBD1|.|TRBV5-1|TRBJ1-4
TGCGCCAGCAGCTTGGCCCCTCAGGGGGCCAATGAAAAACTGTTTTTT
CASSLAPQGANEKLFF
>.|few|TRBV7-3|TRBJ2-1
TGTGCCAGCAGCTTAGACGGGAGCTCCTACAATGAGCAGTTCTTC
CASSLDGSSYNEQFF
>.|.|TRBV7-2|TRBJ2-3
TGTGCCAGCAGCCCAAGTGGGGGTTTAGGAGATACGCAGTATTTT
CASSPSGGLGDTQYF